This T cell receptor beta chain was identified in a study of blood T cell repertoires in COVID-19. V was pared by 5 bases and J by 4 bases, with 8 bases between. The CDR3 totals 12 residues. Germline V lookup: CDR1 SGHRS, CDR2 YFSETQ. Clones were sequenced by immunoSEQ multiplex PCR, and TCRdb holds only the in-frame ones, with some missing. The sample lists under 200,000 clones, roughly 87% seen once, with around 6.3% in the top ten. V gene TRBV5-1 combines with J gene TRBJ2-3; D unclear. The receptor comes from a woman aged 40 to 50 with acute or convalescent COVID-19. The sequenced material came from peripheral blood. CDR3 DNA sequence: TGCGCCAGCAGGGATGGAGCAGATACGCAGTATTTT. Its translation: CASRDGADTQYF. The complete variable domain, with remaining parts taken from reference TRBV5-1 and TRBJ2-3, reads KAGVTQTPRYLIKTRGQQVTLSCSPISGHRSVSWYQQTPGQGLQFLFEYFSETQRNKGNFPGRFSGRQFSNSRSEMNVSTLELGDSALYLCASRDGADTQYFGPGTRLTVL.